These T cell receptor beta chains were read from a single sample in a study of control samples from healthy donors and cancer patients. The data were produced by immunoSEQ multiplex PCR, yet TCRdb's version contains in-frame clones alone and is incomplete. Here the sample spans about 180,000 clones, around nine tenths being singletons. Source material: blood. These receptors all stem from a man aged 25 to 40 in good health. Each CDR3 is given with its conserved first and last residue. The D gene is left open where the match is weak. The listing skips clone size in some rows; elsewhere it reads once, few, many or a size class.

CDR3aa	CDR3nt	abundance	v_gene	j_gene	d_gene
CASLGASGLSPGELFF	TGCGCCAGCCTCGGGGCTAGCGGGCTGAGTCCCGGGGAGCTGTTTTTT	-	TRBV4-1	TRBJ2-2	TRBD2
CASSPPDSSTDTQYF	TGTGCCAGTAGCCCCCCCGACAGTTCCACAGATACGCAGTATTTT	-	TRBV19	TRBJ2-3	-
CSVGLAGGRETQYF	TGCAGCGTGGGACTAGCGGGGGGGCGGGAGACCCAGTACTTC	-	TRBV29-1	TRBJ2-5	TRBD2
CASSTLGSGNQPQHF	TGTGCCAGCAGTACCCTCGGTTCGGGCAATCAGCCCCAGCATTTT	-	TRBV6-5	TRBJ1-5	-
CASSDGSTGELFF	TGTGCCAGCAGTGACGGGAGCACCGGGGAGCTGTTTTTT	-	TRBV6-4	TRBJ2-2	-
CASSYSPGSTDTQYF	TGTGCCAGCAGTTACTCACCGGGGAGCACAGATACGCAGTATTTT	-	TRBV6-2/TRBV6-3	TRBJ2-3	-
CASSAAGGARDEQFF	TGTGCCAGCAGCGCAGCGGGGGGGGCTCGGGATGAGCAGTTCTTC	-	TRBV5-4	TRBJ2-1	TRBD2
CASQGQTNYGYTF	TGTGCCTCCCAGGGACAGACTAACTATGGCTACACCTTC	-	TRBV2	TRBJ1-2	TRBD1
CASSLSHRALNGYTF	TGTGCCAGCAGTTTATCGCATCGGGCCCTAAATGGCTACACCTTC	-	TRBV27	TRBJ1-2	-
CASRPRVGEKLFF	TGTGCCAGCAGACCCAGGGTAGGGGAAAAACTGTTTTTT	-	TRBV2	TRBJ1-4	-
CASRGGGDNEQFF	TGTGCCAGTAGAGGCGGGGGCGACAATGAGCAGTTCTTC	-	TRBV19	TRBJ2-1	-
CASSMRRTGAYEQYF	TGTGCCAGTAGTATGCGTCGGACAGGGGCCTACGAGCAGTACTTC	-	TRBV19	TRBJ2-7	TRBD1
CASSQDWSGRDYGYTF	TGTGCCAGCAGCCAAGATTGGAGTGGAAGGGACTATGGCTACACCTTC	-	TRBV3-1/TRBV3-2	TRBJ1-2	-
CASSSGLAGVTQYF	TGTGCCAGCAGCTCAGGACTAGCGGGAGTGACGCAGTATTTT	-	TRBV11-1	TRBJ2-3	TRBD2
CASTSTNQPQHF	TGTGCCAGCACTTCGACCAATCAGCCCCAGCATTTT	-	TRBV28	TRBJ1-5	-
CAAQEVLHYGYTF	TGTGCCGCCCAGGAGGTTCTGCACTATGGCTACACCTTC	-	TRBV28	TRBJ1-2	-
CSVVRYGGPITEAFF	TGCAGCGTTGTGCGTTATGGGGGGCCGATCACTGAAGCTTTCTTT	-	TRBV29-1	TRBJ1-1	-
CAGGDSLLGQPQHF	TGTGCCGGGGGTGACAGTCTTTTGGGCCAGCCCCAGCATTTT	-	TRBV19	TRBJ1-5	-
CASSPWGSGDGYTF	TGTGCCAGCAGTCCTTGGGGGTCAGGGGACGGCTACACCTTC	-	TRBV27	TRBJ1-2	-
CASNRPENKETQYF	TGCGCCAGCAACCGCCCGGAAAACAAAGAGACCCAGTACTTC	-	TRBV5-1	TRBJ2-5	-
CSASRGGGRKETQYF	TGCAGTGCTAGTCGCGGGGGGGGTCGGAAAGAGACCCAGTACTTC	-	TRBV20-1	TRBJ2-5	TRBD2
CASSRSDRANGYTF	TGTGCCAGCAGCCGCTCGGACAGGGCCAACGGCTACACCTTC	-	TRBV6-5	TRBJ1-2	TRBD1
CASSEARYLSGGANVLTF	TGTGCCAGCAGTGAAGCCAGGTACCTCTCGGGAGGGGCCAACGTCCTGACTTTC	few	TRBV2	TRBJ2-6	-
CASSTDRLTQETQYF	TGTGCCAGTAGCACCGACAGGCTAACCCAAGAGACCCAGTACTTC	-	TRBV19	TRBJ2-5	-
CSVTRQGSNEKLFF	TGCAGCGTTACCCGACAGGGCAGTAATGAAAAACTGTTTTTT	-	TRBV29-1	TRBJ1-4	TRBD1
CASRVQGPSTEAFF	TGCGCCAGCAGAGTTCAGGGGCCGTCTACTGAAGCTTTCTTT	-	TRBV5-1	TRBJ1-1	-
CASSSTGQGDSYNEQFF	TGTGCCAGCAGCTCCACGGGACAGGGGGACTCCTACAATGAGCAGTTCTTC	-	TRBV7-8	TRBJ2-1	TRBD1
CASSQRPGQGSRSPLHF	TGTGCCAGCAGCCAACGGCCGGGACAGGGTTCGCGCTCACCCCTCCACTTT	once	TRBV5-6	TRBJ1-6	TRBD1
CASSYVSNEQFF	TGTGCCAGCAGTTACGTTAGCAATGAGCAGTTCTTC	few	TRBV6-5	TRBJ2-1	-
CASSQDKGYHGYTF	TGTGCCAGCAGCCAAGATAAGGGGTATCATGGCTACACCTTC	-	TRBV3-1/TRBV3-2	TRBJ1-2	-
CASSGASGTQYF	TGTGCCAGCAGCGGGGCGTCGGGTACGCAGTATTTT	-	TRBV7-2	TRBJ2-3	-
CASSQEISGPAVGYGYTF	TGCGCCAGCAGCCAAGAAATATCGGGCCCGGCGGTAGGTTATGGCTACACCTTC	-	TRBV4-1	TRBJ1-2	-
CASSLGLNTDTQYF	TGTGCCAGCAGCTTAGGGCTTAACACAGATACGCAGTATTTT	once	TRBV7-3	TRBJ2-3	-
CSVEGTSGGTDTQYF	TGCAGCGTTGAAGGGACTAGCGGGGGTACAGATACGCAGTATTTT	-	TRBV29-1	TRBJ2-3	TRBD2
CATSGTGGPLVTDTQYF	TGTGCCACCAGTGGAACGGGAGGGCCTCTCGTCACAGATACGCAGTATTTT	-	TRBV24-1	TRBJ2-3	TRBD2
CSVDRARLGGINTEAFF	TGCAGCGTTGACCGGGCGAGGTTAGGGGGGATAAACACTGAAGCTTTCTTT	-	TRBV29-1	TRBJ1-1	-
CASSPREGLAKNIQYF	TGTGCCAGTAGTCCCCGTGAAGGGTTAGCCAAAAACATTCAGTACTTC	-	TRBV19	TRBJ2-4	-
CASSLLGSSYEQYF	TGCGCCAGCAGCTTGTTAGGGAGCTCCTACGAGCAGTACTTC	-	TRBV5-1	TRBJ2-7	-
CASSLQGTATYEQYF	TGTGCCAGCAGTTTACAGGGGACAGCCACATACGAGCAGTACTTC	-	TRBV27	TRBJ2-7	TRBD1
CASSEGDNQPQHF	TGTGCCAGCAGTGAGGGGGACAATCAGCCCCAGCATTTT	-	TRBV6-4	TRBJ1-5	-
CASSLPSRSTDTQYF	TGTGCCAGCAGTTTACCTAGCAGAAGCACAGATACGCAGTATTTT	-	TRBV6-5	TRBJ2-3	-
CASSPKSRGATNEKLFF	TGTGCCAGCAGCCCCAAATCTAGGGGTGCAACTAATGAAAAACTGTTTTTT	-	TRBV7-9	TRBJ1-4	-
CASSLEGTGGSTFYNEQFF	TGCGCCAGCAGCTTGGAGGGGACAGGGGGCTCTACCTTCTACAATGAGCAGTTCTTC	-	TRBV5-1	TRBJ2-1	TRBD1
CASSLETGGTDTQYF	TGTGCCAGCAGCTTAGAGACAGGGGGGACAGATACGCAGTATTTT	few	TRBV7-9	TRBJ2-3	TRBD1
CASSDLGGANEQFF	TGTGCCAGCAGTGACCTGGGAGGGGCAAATGAGCAGTTCTTC	-	TRBV6-1	TRBJ2-1	TRBD2
CASSTSSDAAPLHF	TGTGCCAGCAGTACATCCAGCGATGCGGCACCCCTCCACTTT	-	TRBV6-5	TRBJ1-6	-
CASRRGTRGKLNEQFF	TGTGCCAGTAGAAGGGGTACGCGGGGGAAACTCAATGAGCAGTTCTTC	-	TRBV19	TRBJ2-1	TRBD2
CASSYLGTRADTQYF	TGTGCCAGCAGTTACTTGGGAACTAGGGCAGATACGCAGTATTTT	-	TRBV6-6	TRBJ2-3	-
CASSSFRGAPTYEQYF	TGTGCCAGCAGCTCATTTCGGGGGGCTCCTACCTACGAGCAGTACTTC	-	TRBV7-9	TRBJ2-7	-
CASSREGNQPQHF	TGTGCCAGCAGTAGAGAGGGAAATCAGCCCCAGCATTTT	-	TRBV7-9	TRBJ1-5	-
CATSDGSSYNEQFF	TGTGCCACCAGCGACGGTAGCTCCTACAATGAGCAGTTCTTC	-	TRBV15	TRBJ2-1	-
CAISPRGLAKDTQYF	TGTGCCATCAGTCCCCGGGGACTAGCTAAGGATACGCAGTATTTT	-	TRBV10-3	TRBJ2-3	TRBD2
CASSQSTDTQYF	TGTGCCAGCAGTCAAAGTACAGATACGCAGTATTTT	-	TRBV27	TRBJ2-3	-
CASKPGPHIGTDTQYF	TGTGCCAGTAAGCCCGGCCCCCACATCGGCACAGATACGCAGTATTTT	-	TRBV19	TRBJ2-3	-
CASSLTPGPNYGYTF	TGTGCCAGCAGCCTGACCCCAGGGCCCAACTATGGCTACACCTTC	-	TRBV27	TRBJ1-2	-
CASNPSGGDSYEQYF	TGTGCCAGTAACCCCTCTGGCGGGGACTCCTACGAGCAGTACTTC	-	TRBV19	TRBJ2-7	-
CAWSYGTGGLNEQFF	TGTGCCTGGAGTTATGGGACAGGGGGCTTAAATGAGCAGTTCTTC	-	TRBV30	TRBJ2-1	TRBD1
CASSFGTGIYTEAFF	TGTGCCAGCAGCTTCGGGACAGGGATATACACTGAAGCTTTCTTT	-	TRBV7-9	TRBJ1-1	TRBD1
CAIKSGRVLF	TGTGCCATTAAATCAGGCAGAGTGCTTTTC	-	TRBV27	TRBJ2-7	-